This T cell receptor (beta chain) appears in the sequencing data of a study of CD39 and CD103 CD8 tumor-infiltrating T cells (dated by TCRdb to 2017 to 2018). As for the study more broadly: An HPV-positive HNSCC, an HPV-negative HNSCC, an ovarian cancer and a melanoma patient were represented in the repertoire comparisons shown. Deep sequencing of TCRbeta CDR3 was used to compare the repertoires of CD8 TIL subsets, defined by CD103 and CD39, against those of peripheral memory CD8 T cells. Study-wide conclusions, independent of this receptor: Clonotypes from DN TILs largely overlapped with peripheral memory CD8 repertoires, while clonotypes from DP TILs were only rarely found in blood or uninvolved lymph node. DP CD8 TILs appeared more oligoclonal than DN and SP CD8 TILs and blood memory CD8 T cells, with top 30 clonotypes covering roughly 50-86%.

From around 10,000 to 100,000 sorted cells per subset, genomic DNA was extracted using the DNeasy Blood and Tissue Kit. The TCRbeta V-J or V-D-J regions were sequenced and mapped through the immunoSEQ service, and coverage above 10x per sample was achieved. Regarding the original processing steps: The analysis included only productive rearrangements exported from the immunoSEQ Analyzer platform, and clonality was assessed using the 500 most abundant clones. Repertoire overlap between populations was quantified with the Morisita-Horn similarity index and the Jaccard index. Morisita-Horn similarity between CD8 T-cell subset TCR repertoires was measured in roughly six cancer patients. TCRdb stores this immuneACCESS table with in-frame sequences only. Part of the clones is absent; in the studies checked, under half of the shortfall reflects unresolved V genes, and no reason is known for the rest. That table is the source of V, J and clone size, and D and trimming were worked out from the DNA. Counted in this sample were about 3,000 clones; less than 65% of them appeared once. The ten largest clonotypes hold approximately 24% of the sample.

Patients were not receiving therapy at sample collection, though earlier treatments ranged from chemotherapy, radiotherapy, surgery and immunotherapy to none. Thawed cells were enriched for T lymphocytes with a negative-selection kit, adding EpCAM beads for tumor-infiltrating lymphocytes. CD8 TIL subsets were FACS-sorted as CD3+CD4-CD8+CD45RA- cells split by CD39 and CD103 expression into DN, SP and DP. Tumor specimens were minced, digested for 1 h with hyaluronidase, collagenase and DNase, filtered, enriched by Ficoll and cryopreserved. Populations were sorted on a FACSAria II to more than 97% purity, and the cell pellets were frozen for TCR sequencing without being cultured. With regard to this clone: There is no known antigen for this receptor. The sample holds no much larger clone one base away, and base qualities are not on file.

From a lookup of the germline V gene, CDR1 and CDR2 are SQVTM and ANQGSEA. The CDR3 numbers 13 residues from cysteine through phenylalanine. This entry keeps only the CDR3 DNA: 39 bases, framed from base 1. Trimming removed 7 bases from V and 5 bases from J; the gene matches leave 8 bases unexplained. The specimen was CD39- CD103- CD8+ T cells sorted from the tumor. The cell subset or site label, read with the paper, signifies: CD103-CD39- double-negative CD45RA- CD8 T cells. The rearrangement joined TRBV29-1 to TRBJ1-2; 9 junctional bases match TRBD1. The receptor was derived from a human donor with head and neck squamous cell carcinoma. CDR3 region: CSGDRGLNYGYTF. The DNA reads TGCAGCGGCGACAGGGGGTTAAATTATGGCTACACCTTC. The reference TRBV29-1 and TRBJ1-2 proteins fill in what lies around the CDR3, so the full variable domain reads SAVISQKPSRDICQRGTSLTIQCQVDSQVTMMFWYRQQPGQSLTLIATANQGSEATYESGFVIDKFPISRPNLTFSTLTVSNMSPEDSSIYLCSGDRGLNYGYTFGSGTRLTVV.